Listed here are 5 T cell receptor beta chains from one sample, sequenced in a study of STAT3 mutations in large granular lymphocyte leukemia. Here immunoSEQ multiplex PCR was the method, and the copy in TCRdb shows in-frame clones only, minus some. In the table there are more than 9,500 clones, more than 75% of which are singletons. Broader study findings: In T-cell large granular lymphocyte leukemia, about half of patients showed multiple immunodominant subclonotypes.

Their antigen targets remain unknown. The sequenced sample consisted of peripheral blood mononuclear cells. These TCRs come from a man in his 60s with T-cell large granular lymphocyte leukemia. Some clones in this sample may be carry-over from other donors' samples.

This clone was detected only a few times. This chain connects TRBV27 to TRBJ2-1, with no clear D. Looked up from germline, CDR1 is MNHEY and CDR2 is SMNVEV (reference sequence). The CDR3 spans 11 residues. V was pared by 8 bases and J by 7 bases, with 9 bases between. CDR3 DNA sequence: TGTGCCAGCCCCTCCCCTAATGAGCAGTTCTTC. Residues: CASPSPNEQFF.

The chain has TRBV27 and TRBJ2-3; D is uncertain. The CDR3 sequence is 12 residues long. Between the trimmed V and J ends, which lost 3 bases and 11 bases, there was a span of 12 bases. The germline gives CDR1 MNHEY, CDR2 SMNVEV (reference sequence). Here the CDR3 DNA reads TGTGCCAGCAGTTTCTCTTTGGTACAGCAGTATTTT. It specifies CASSFSLVQQYF.

The V gene is TRBV18, the J gene TRBJ2-7; 11 positions agree with TRBD2. The CDR3 sequence is 14 residues long. Germline V gives CDR1 KGHSH, CDR2 LQKENI. With V trimmed by 5 bases and J by 4 bases, 4 bases remained unmatched. The chain's CDR3 is CASSIAGGAYEQYF. The CDR3 region has the DNA TGTGCCAGCTCAATAGCGGGAGGGGCATACGAGCAGTACTTC.

The gene calls are TRBV28 and TRBJ2-6; 7 nucleotides align to TRBD2. CDR3 size: 15 residues. Germline CDR1 and CDR2: MDHEN and SYDVKM. CDR3 coding DNA: TGTGCTTCCGAGCGGGATTCCTCTGGGGCCAACGTCCTGACTTTC. Amino acids: CASERDSSGANVLTF.

This chain joins TRBV7-2 and TRBJ2-5; 8 bases fit TRBD1. Trimming cost V 1 base and J 1 base; bases outside gene matches: 5. There are 16 residues in the CDR3. The germline gives CDR1 SGHTA, CDR2 FQGNSA. Here the CDR3 DNA reads TGTGCCAGCAGCTTAGTGGCAGGGGGCTTCCAAGAGACCCAGTACTTC. Residues: CASSLVAGGFQETQYF.